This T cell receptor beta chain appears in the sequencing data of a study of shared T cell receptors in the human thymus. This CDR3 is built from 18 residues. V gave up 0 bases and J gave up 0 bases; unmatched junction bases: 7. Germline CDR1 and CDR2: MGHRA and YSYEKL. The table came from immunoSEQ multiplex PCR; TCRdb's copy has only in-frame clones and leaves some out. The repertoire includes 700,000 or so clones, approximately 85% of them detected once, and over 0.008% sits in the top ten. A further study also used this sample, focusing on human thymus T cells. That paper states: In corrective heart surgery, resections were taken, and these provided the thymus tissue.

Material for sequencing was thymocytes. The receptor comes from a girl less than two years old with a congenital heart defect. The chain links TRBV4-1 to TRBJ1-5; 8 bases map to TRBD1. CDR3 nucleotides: TGCGCCAGCAGCCAAGATGTAGCAGGGGGCTTTAGCAATCAGCCCCAGCATTTT. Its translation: CASSQDVAGGFSNQPQHF.